The source of this T cell receptor (beta chain) is a study of cytomegalovirus exposure and HLA in healthy donors. This PCR relied on a set of 60 Vbeta primers and 13 Jbeta primers. Generated by immunoSEQ multiplex PCR, the TCRdb table keeps only in-frame clones and is missing some. The data show about 110,000 clones, approximately 76% seen once. The V and J ends lost 2 bases and 5 bases respectively, with 12 bases between them. CDR1 and CDR2 from the germline V gene are LNHDA and SQIVND (reference sequence). CDR3 length equals 14 residues. Study conclusions and caveats: Previous analysis showed most TCR beta V segments were productive about 87% or about 30% of the time. Usually a TCR sequence was rare, but some public TCRs were found in many donors. As a later analysis showed, a missense DCLRE1C variant was linked to trimming of TCR beta V- and J-genes.

Note on this clone: What it binds is not known.

The sequencing input was PBMCs. The receptor was derived from a man between 18 and 35 years old in good health and CMV-seronegative. The chain has TRBV19 and TRBJ2-5, with D unresolved. CDR3 DNA: TGTGCCAGTAGTATACCCCCCCCCGGGGAGACCCAGTACTTC. Amino acids: CASSIPPPGETQYF.